The 12 T cell receptor beta chains reported below all come from one sample, sequenced in a study of T-cell memory formation after mild COVID-19. TCRdb used MiXCR to reprocess the 5' RACE reads, holding one entry per CDR3 protein. Of more than 250,000 distinct CDR3 sequences in the sample, 15% to 20% are singletons; the top ten hold more than 20%. The sample taken for sequencing was PBMCs or a T cell subset sorted from them (not recorded which). The receptors were gathered from a man aged 18 to 29 who had mild COVID-19 (a few samples of this study predate the infection). Cell type and time point are not known.

The sample holds a few counts of this clonotype. The rearrangement uses TRBV29-1 and TRBJ2-4; D unresolved. Between the trimmed V and J ends, which lost 2 bases and 0 bases, there was a span of 5 bases. This CDR3 contains 13 residues. Looked up from germline, CDR1 is SQVTM and CDR2 is ANQGSEA. The CDR3 reads CSVEQTAKNIQYF. The CDR3 bases are TGCAGCGTTGAACAGACAGCCAAAAACATTCAGTACTTC.

This CDR3 is CASSVPHAWETQYF. For the CDR3, the DNA is TGTGCCAGCAGCGTACCGCACGCTTGGGAGACCCAGTACTTC. V gene TRBV7-2 combines with J gene TRBJ2-5; D call uncertain. Trimming removed 5 bases from V and 5 bases from J, with 15 bases in between. The V gene's germline CDR1 is SGHTA and CDR2 FQGNSA. The CDR3 consists of 14 residues.

Ten or more counts support this clonotype. This chain joins TRBV5-1 and TRBJ1-1; tentatively, D is TRBD1 (6 bases). CDR3 length: 13 amino acids. V was clipped by 0 bases and J by 8 bases, with 11 bases between them. Germline V gene sequence: CDR1 SGHRS, CDR2 YFSETQ. CDR3 amino acids: CASSLGGTPEAFF. The CDR3 DNA sequence: TGCGCCAGCAGCTTGGGGGGGACACCAGAAGCTTTCTTT.

V and J are TRBV19 and TRBJ2-5; 9 bases match TRBD1. V lost 4 bases and J lost 5; bases outside the gene matches: 5. The length of the CDR3 is 14 residues. From germline, CDR1 is LNHDA and CDR2 SQIVND (reference sequence). CDR3 nucleotides: TGTGCCAGTAGTACCAACAGGGGGCGGGAGACCCAGTACTTC. Protein: CASSTNRGRETQYF.

The chain employs TRBV3-1 and TRBJ1-1; maybe TRBD1 (5 bases). This CDR3 is built from 12 residues. Germline V gene sequence: CDR1 LGHDT, CDR2 YNNKEL (reference sequence). The ends were cut back, 2 bases at V and 5 bases at J, with 6 bases in the middle. This chain's CDR3 is CASSQWGTEAFF. In DNA, the CDR3 is TGTGCCAGCAGCCAATGGGGGACTGAAGCTTTCTTT.

This clonotype has only a few counts. CDR3 amino acids: CASSSLHQSGTAASQQFF. The DNA for the CDR3 is TGTGCCAGCAGCTCACTACATCAGTCCGGGACAGCAGCCTCTCAGCAGTTCTTC. This chain uses TRBV7-2 with TRBJ2-1; 7 bases line up with TRBD1. The CDR3 totals 18 residues. Germline loops: CDR1 SGHTA, CDR2 FQGNSA. V was pared by 4 bases and J by 11 bases, with 23 bases of the junction left unmatched. Supplemented by reference TRBV7-2 and TRBJ2-1, the full variable domain reads GAGVSQSPSNKVTEKGKDVELRCDPISGHTALYWYRQSLGQGLEFLIYFQGNSAPDKSGLPSDRFSAERTGGSVSTLTIQRTQQEDSAVYLCASSSLHQSGTAASQQFFGPGTRLTVL.

This clonotype was detected a few times. Here the CDR3 reads CASSTTPREELFF. In DNA, the CDR3 is TGCGCCAGCAGCACGACTCCTAGGGAGGAGCTGTTTTTT. The J gene is TRBJ2-2, the V gene TRBV5-1; no reliable D call. The V end lost 4 bases, the J end lost 10 bases, and 14 bases lay between the germline ends. This CDR3 is 13 amino acids long. Per the germline V gene, CDR1 is SGHRS and CDR2 is YFSETQ.

CDR3: CASSPWEGSYTEAFF. Written as DNA, the CDR3 is TGTGCCAGCAGCCCCTGGGAGGGGAGTTACACTGAAGCTTTCTTT. The genes are TRBV7-8 and TRBJ1-1; a weak D match, TRBD1 (5 bases). CDR1 and CDR2 (germline): SGHVS, FQNEAQ. The CDR3 covers 15 residues. V was cut by 5 bases and J by 3 bases, with 16 bases left in between.

This clonotype came up a few times. The J gene is TRBJ1-2, the V gene TRBV7-2, with D unresolved. Germline V gene sequence: CDR1 SGHTA, CDR2 FQGNSA. V lost 4 bases, J lost 4 bases, and 19 bases lay in between. CDR3 size: 16 residues. CDR3 bases: TGTGCCAGCAGCTCCTTGGCCTCGGAGGCCCTCTATGGCTACACCTTC. This gives the protein CASSSLASEALYGYTF.

In this sample, this clonotype turned up a few times. V gene TRBV7-9 combines with J gene TRBJ2-4; no firm D call. Germline V gives CDR1 SEHNR, CDR2 FQNEAQ (reference sequence). The CDR3 has 11 residues. Trimming removed 1 base at V and 8 bases at J, with 3 bases between. CDR3: CASSLGDIQYF. The CDR3 DNA reads as TGTGCCAGCAGCTTAGGGGACATTCAGTACTTC.

This chain links TRBV7-9 with TRBJ2-1; 8 bases align to TRBD2. V dropped 5 bases and J dropped 8; count of bases not matched to a gene: 14. The CDR3 is 16 amino acids. Germline V gives CDR1 SEHNR, CDR2 FQNEAQ (reference sequence). This chain's CDR3 is CASSQTSEILRDEQFF. The DNA for the CDR3 is TGTGCCAGCAGCCAGACTAGCGAGATCCTTCGGGATGAGCAGTTCTTC. The full variable domain, rest sourced from reference TRBV7-9 and TRBJ2-1, is DTGVSQNPRHKITKRGQNVTFRCDPISEHNRLYWYRQTLGQGPEFLTYFQNEAQLEKSRLLSDRFSAERPKGSFSTLEIQRTEQGDSAMYLCASSQTSEILRDEQFFGPGTRLTVL.

This clonotype was recorded many times. The CDR3 loop reads CASSLASQSTDTQYF. The CDR3 DNA follows: TGCGCCAGCAGCTTGGCCTCGCAGAGCACAGATACGCAGTATTTT. The rearrangement joins TRBV5-1 to TRBJ2-3, with unresolved D. The germline V gene has CDR1 SGHRS and CDR2 YFSETQ. This CDR3 region has 15 residues. Trimming pared 0 bases from V and 0 bases from J, leaving 8 bases between.